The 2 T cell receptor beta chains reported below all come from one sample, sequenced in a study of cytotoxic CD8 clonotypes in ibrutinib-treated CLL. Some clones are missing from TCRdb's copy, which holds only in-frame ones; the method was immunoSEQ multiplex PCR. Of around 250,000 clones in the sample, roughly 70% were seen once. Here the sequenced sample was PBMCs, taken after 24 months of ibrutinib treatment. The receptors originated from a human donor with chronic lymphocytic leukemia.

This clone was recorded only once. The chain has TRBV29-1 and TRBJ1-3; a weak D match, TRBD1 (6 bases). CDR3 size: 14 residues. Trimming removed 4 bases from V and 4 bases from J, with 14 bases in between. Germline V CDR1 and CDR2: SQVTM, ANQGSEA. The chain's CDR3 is CSVGLMGAGNTIYF. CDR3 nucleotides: TGCAGCGTTGGCTTAATGGGGGCGGGAAACACCATATATTTT.

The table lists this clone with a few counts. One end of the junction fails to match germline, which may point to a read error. The CDR3 protein is CASSQGQGPTYEQYF. The CDR3 bases are TGTGCTAGCAGCCAAGGACAGGGGCCTACCTACGAGCAGTACTTC. The J gene is TRBJ2-7, the V gene TRBV7-7; TRBD1 matches at 9 bases. Germline loops: CDR1 SSHAT, CDR2 FNYEAQ (reference sequence). This CDR3 is built from 15 residues.